Listed here are 13 T cell receptor beta chains from one sample, sequenced in a study of T-cell memory formation after mild COVID-19. TCRdb itself ran the 5' RACE reads through MiXCR, one entry per CDR3 protein. The sample has a few hundred thousand distinct CDR3 sequences; 14% are singletons. What was sequenced was PBMCs or a T cell subset sorted from them (not recorded which). These receptors came from a man between 18 and 29 years old who had mild COVID-19 (a few samples of this study predate the infection). Cell type and time point are not known.

The chain employs TRBV6-5 and TRBJ1-2; D is undetermined. The germline V gene has CDR1 MNHEY and CDR2 SVGAGI. The CDR3 extends over 15 amino acids. The V and J ends lost 5 bases and 4 bases respectively, with 17 bases between them. CDR3 DNA: TGTGCCAGCAGTCACGCCATAGGGAGGTCCTATGGCTACACCTTC. This encodes CASSHAIGRSYGYTF.

The chain couples TRBV7-8 to TRBJ2-1; 9 nucleotides match TRBD2. Germline CDR1 and CDR2: SGHVS and FQNEAQ. The ends lost 1 base at V and 7 bases at J; junction bases unmatched: 11. This CDR3 is built from 17 residues. DNA of the CDR3: TGTGCCAGCAGCTTAGGTCCGCAGCCTAGCGGGGCGAATGAGCAGTTCTTC. Amino acid sequence: CASSLGPQPSGANEQFF.

This clonotype has a handful of counts. V gene TRBV7-8 combines with J gene TRBJ1-5; D is undetermined. The CDR3 covers 13 residues. Germline CDR1 reads SGHVS; CDR2 reads FQNEAQ. Trimming removed 4 bases at V and 9 bases at J, with 13 bases between. The CDR3 protein is CASSSDGIRPQHF. The CDR3 DNA follows: TGTGCCAGCAGCTCAGATGGGATTCGGCCCCAGCATTTT.

V gene TRBV29-1 combines with J gene TRBJ1-1; the match to TRBD1 covers 8 bases. CDR1 and CDR2 (germline): SQVTM, ANQGSEA. The trim removed 5 bases at V and 8 bases at J, leaving 4 bases unmatched. This CDR3 has 11 residues. Written as DNA, the CDR3 is TGCAGCGTTAACGACAGGGGCGAAGCTTTCTTT. Translation gives CSVNDRGEAFF. Looking up the rest from reference TRBV29-1 and TRBJ1-1 gives the full variable domain: SAVISQKPSRDICQRGTSLTIQCQVDSQVTMMFWYRQQPGQSLTLIATANQGSEATYESGFVIDKFPISRPNLTFSTLTVSNMSPEDSSIYLCSVNDRGEAFFGQGTRLTVV.

The V and J genes are TRBV27 and TRBJ1-1, with D hard to call. The CDR3 contains 12 residues. Between the trimmed V and J ends, which lost 6 bases and 3 bases, there was a span of 8 bases. Germline values: CDR1 MNHEY, CDR2 SMNVEV (reference sequence). CDR3 sequence: CASSGLDTEAFF. The CDR3 nucleotides read TGTGCCAGCAGCGGGTTAGACACTGAAGCTTTCTTT.

A few counts support this clonotype. This chain joins TRBV7-9 and TRBJ2-3, with D unclear. V lost 3 bases, J lost 8 bases, and 12 bases lay in between. The germline CDR1 and CDR2 sequences are SEHNR and FQNEAQ (reference sequence). The CDR3 spans 13 residues. The CDR3 DNA reads TGTGCCAGCAGCTTCCTCGGTGACGGTACGCAGTATTTT. Translated, it gives CASSFLGDGTQYF.

This clonotype has a handful of counts. The rearrangement links TRBV9 to TRBJ2-1; a possible D gene is TRBD2 (5 bases). The V end lost 1 base, the J end lost 4 bases, and 12 bases lay between the germline ends. This CDR3 comprises 15 residues. Germline V lookup: CDR1 SGDLS, CDR2 YYNGEE. The DNA for the CDR3 is TGTGCCAGCAGCGTAATAGGCGGGCCTTACAATGAGCAGTTCTTC. This codes for CASSVIGGPYNEQFF.

The genes are TRBV5-1 and TRBJ2-5, with 11 bases identical to TRBD1. In germline, CDR1 is SGHRS, CDR2 YFSETQ. This CDR3 has 19 amino acids. Trimming at V came to 0 bases and at J to 5 bases, leaving 15 bases not matched to a gene. The CDR3 nucleotides are TGCGCCAGCAGCTTGGGAGCCGGGACAGGGGGTTTCGGAAGTGAGACCCAGTACTTC. It is translated as CASSLGAGTGGFGSETQYF.

This chain joins TRBV5-4 and TRBJ2-7, with D possibly called TRBD1 or TRBD2 (5 bases each). Germline CDR1 is SGHNT and CDR2 is YYREEE (reference sequence). CDR3 length: 15 residues. Trimming took off 0 bases at V and 1 base at J, with 11 bases between the two ends. Here the CDR3 reads CASSLVQGPSYEQYF. CDR3 bases: TGTGCCAGCAGCTTGGTGCAGGGACCGTCCTACGAGCAGTACTTC.

The CDR3 coding sequence is TGTGCCAGCACCCTGGGGCAGTACAATGAGCAGTTCTTC. Its protein product is CASTLGQYNEQFF. The rearrangement uses TRBV12-3 or TRBV12-4 and TRBJ2-1, with D possibly matching TRBD1 (5 bases). V lost 7 bases to trimming and J lost 4 bases, with 11 bases between them. This CDR3 spans 13 amino acids.

The CDR3 sequence is CASSYGLGADTQYF. The CDR3, as DNA: TGTGCCAGCAGTTACGGTCTGGGGGCGGATACGCAGTATTTT. The genes are TRBV6-6 and TRBJ2-3; D might be TRBD1 (6 bases). V was shortened by 2 bases and J by 6 bases, with 12 bases between the two germline ends. CDR1 and CDR2 from the germline V gene are MNHNY and SVGAGI (reference sequence). The CDR3 covers 14 residues.

This clonotype occurred a few times. The V gene is TRBV4-2, the J gene TRBJ2-5; D may be TRBD1 (5 bases). Germline lookup yields CDR1 LGHNA and CDR2 YNFKEQ. The V end lost 4 bases, the J end lost 2 bases, and 20 bases lay between the germline ends. CDR3 size: 17 residues. CDR3 bases: TGTGCCAGCAGCCCGACAGTGACGGTATCGAGTCAAGAGACCCAGTACTTC. The encoded protein is CASSPTVTVSSQETQYF.

This clonotype has more than one count but fewer than ten. The rearrangement links TRBV4-2 to TRBJ2-5; the D gene is possibly TRBD2 (5 bases). CDR3 length: 16 residues. V shed 0 bases and J shed 1 base, with 12 bases lying between them. The V gene's germline CDR1 is LGHNA and CDR2 YNFKEQ. The CDR3 DNA follows: TGTGCCAGCAGCCAAGATTGGGCGGGCTCCCAAGAGACCCAGTACTTC. Residues: CASSQDWAGSQETQYF.